The clone carrying this TCR beta chain was detected many times. The CDR3 length is 17 residues. V shed 4 bases, J shed 3 bases, and the junction held 8 bases outside the gene matches. Germline V gene sequence: CDR1 KGHDR, CDR2 SFDVKD. These data are taken from a study of blood T cells in healthy people across ages. Using a J-beta primer mix together with a sample-barcoded 5' primer, a second PCR was run for about 6 to 11 cycles. From the 5' RACE reads, TCRdb called clonotypes with MiXCR, one entry per CDR3 protein. The sample yields 800,000 to 950,000 distinct CDR3 sequences, about 28% seen once. This sample was shared with a second study, whose subject was T cells of mothers and their children.

The specimen sequenced was blood. This receptor was obtained from a middle-aged woman in good health. V is TRBV24-1 and J is TRBJ2-5; 12 nucleotides align to TRBD2. The CDR3 DNA sequence: TGTGCCACCAGTGACCCCGGACTAGCGGGGAACGAAGAGACCCAGTACTTC. Translated: CATSDPGLAGNEETQYF.